The rows below give T cell receptor beta chains drawn from one sample of a study of shared clonotypes between healthy human individuals. TCRdb keeps only in-frame clones here, not all; method: immunoSEQ multiplex PCR. The repertoire holds approximately 1,500,000 clones, with roughly 97% as singletons. The specimen was naive CD4+ T cells sorted from blood. The receptor source for this set is a man aged 30 to 39 in good health. CDR3s include the opening cysteine and the closing phenylalanine or tryptophan. Fields, in order: J gene, D gene, V gene, clone size, CDR3 protein, CDR3 DNA. D genes are given only for firm matches. Some rows mark clone size as missing; the rest say once, few, many or name a class of expanded clone.

j_gene: TRBJ2-3; d_gene: TRBD2; v_gene: TRBV30; abundance: .; CDR3aa: CAWSGTSGSPGDTQYF; CDR3nt: TGTGCCTGGAGTGGGACTAGCGGGAGTCCGGGGGATACGCAGTATTTT
j_gene: TRBJ2-5; d_gene: TRBD2; v_gene: TRBV7-2; abundance: .; CDR3aa: CASSFLAEETQYF; CDR3nt: TGTGCCAGCAGCTTCCTAGCGGAAGAGACCCAGTACTTC
j_gene: TRBJ2-2; d_gene: .; v_gene: TRBV2; abundance: .; CDR3aa: CASSRGFRGGTGELFF; CDR3nt: TGTGCCAGCAGTCGAGGATTTAGGGGCGGCACCGGGGAGCTGTTTTTT
j_gene: TRBJ1-2; d_gene: .; v_gene: TRBV5-4; abundance: .; CDR3aa: CASSPRGIYGYTF; CDR3nt: TGTGCCAGCAGCCCCCGGGGCATCTATGGCTACACCTTC
j_gene: TRBJ2-7; d_gene: TRBD2; v_gene: TRBV5-4; abundance: .; CDR3aa: CASSATSGSSYEQYF; CDR3nt: TGTGCCAGCAGCGCTACTAGCGGGAGCTCCTACGAGCAGTACTTC
j_gene: TRBJ2-1; d_gene: TRBD2; v_gene: TRBV7-8; abundance: .; CDR3aa: CASSLGSGRAHSANEQFF; CDR3nt: TGTGCCAGCAGCTTAGGTAGCGGGAGGGCCCATTCCGCCAATGAGCAGTTCTTC
j_gene: TRBJ2-1; d_gene: .; v_gene: TRBV15; abundance: .; CDR3aa: CATSRDAGADAFADNEQFF; CDR3nt: TGTGCCACCAGCAGAGATGCGGGGGCGGACGCCTTTGCCGACAATGAGCAGTTCTTC
j_gene: TRBJ1-1; d_gene: .; v_gene: TRBV19; abundance: .; CDR3aa: CASRFLSGLGTEAFF; CDR3nt: TGTGCCAGTAGATTCTTGTCGGGCCTGGGCACTGAAGCTTTCTTT
j_gene: TRBJ1-1; d_gene: TRBD1; v_gene: TRBV19; abundance: .; CDR3aa: CASSVDRAGNTEAFF; CDR3nt: TGTGCCAGTAGTGTCGACAGGGCCGGGAACACTGAAGCTTTCTTT
j_gene: TRBJ1-5; d_gene: .; v_gene: TRBV29-1; abundance: once; CDR3aa: CSVEVGGGEPQHF; CDR3nt: TGCAGCGTTGAAGTGGGTGGGGGCGAGCCCCAGCATTTT
j_gene: TRBJ2-3; d_gene: TRBD1; v_gene: TRBV5-5; abundance: .; CDR3aa: CASSPRGDRGYADTQYF; CDR3nt: TGTGCCAGCAGCCCTCGTGGGGACAGGGGGTACGCAGATACGCAGTATTTT
j_gene: TRBJ2-5; d_gene: .; v_gene: TRBV10-1; abundance: .; CDR3aa: CASSDRSWGSPQETQYF; CDR3nt: TGCGCCAGCAGTGATAGGTCTTGGGGGAGCCCCCAAGAGACCCAGTACTTC
j_gene: TRBJ2-1; d_gene: TRBD1; v_gene: TRBV7-2; abundance: .; CDR3aa: CASSLAGQSNEQFF; CDR3nt: TGTGCCAGCAGCTTAGCGGGACAGTCGAATGAGCAGTTCTTC
j_gene: TRBJ2-3; d_gene: .; v_gene: TRBV28; abundance: .; CDR3aa: CASTPGGPPDTQYF; CDR3nt: TGTGCCAGCACCCCCGGGGGACCGCCGGATACGCAGTATTTT
j_gene: TRBJ2-5; d_gene: .; v_gene: TRBV9; abundance: .; CDR3aa: CASSSDTTYPETQYF; CDR3nt: TGTGCCAGCAGCTCAGATACTACCTACCCAGAGACCCAGTACTTC
j_gene: TRBJ2-2; d_gene: TRBD1; v_gene: TRBV2; abundance: once; CDR3aa: CASRTAGGPYGELFF; CDR3nt: TGTGCCAGCCGAACGGCAGGGGGCCCTTACGGGGAGCTGTTTTTT
j_gene: TRBJ1-4; d_gene: .; v_gene: TRBV7-8; abundance: .; CDR3aa: CASSFLGQKFSATNEKLFF; CDR3nt: TGTGCCAGCAGCTTTTTGGGACAAAAATTTTCCGCAACTAATGAAAAACTGTTTTTT
j_gene: TRBJ2-7; d_gene: TRBD1; v_gene: TRBV27; abundance: .; CDR3aa: CASRLQGSYEQYF; CDR3nt: TGTGCCAGCAGATTACAGGGGTCGTACGAGCAGTACTTC
j_gene: TRBJ2-1; d_gene: TRBD2; v_gene: TRBV27; abundance: .; CDR3aa: CASSYLAGIDNEQFF; CDR3nt: TGTGCCAGCAGTTATTTAGCGGGAATAGACAATGAGCAGTTCTTC
j_gene: TRBJ1-5; d_gene: .; v_gene: TRBV19; abundance: .; CDR3aa: CASSRGTVGYSNQPQHF; CDR3nt: TGTGCCAGTAGTCGGGGGACCGTCGGATATAGCAATCAGCCCCAGCATTTT
j_gene: TRBJ1-2; d_gene: TRBD1; v_gene: TRBV7-2; abundance: .; CDR3aa: CASSLGWGQLSRGYTF; CDR3nt: TGTGCCAGCAGCTTAGGTTGGGGACAGCTATCGAGAGGCTACACCTTC
j_gene: TRBJ2-7; d_gene: .; v_gene: TRBV18; abundance: .; CDR3aa: CASSWGTYEQYF; CDR3nt: TGTGCCAGCTCATGGGGGACCTACGAGCAGTACTTC
j_gene: TRBJ2-3; d_gene: TRBD2; v_gene: TRBV9; abundance: .; CDR3aa: CASSVVGGSDTQYF; CDR3nt: TGTGCCAGCAGCGTGGTGGGAGGGTCAGATACGCAGTATTTT
j_gene: TRBJ2-7; d_gene: .; v_gene: TRBV5-6; abundance: once; CDR3aa: CASSLANRFWGRFSYEQYF; CDR3nt: TGTGCCAGCAGCTTGGCCAATCGGTTCTGGGGGAGGTTCTCCTACGAGCAGTACTTC
j_gene: TRBJ2-5; d_gene: .; v_gene: TRBV7-2; abundance: .; CDR3aa: CASSRRTEKETQYF; CDR3nt: TGTGCCAGCAGCCGAAGGACAGAGAAAGAGACCCAGTACTTC
j_gene: TRBJ2-2; d_gene: .; v_gene: TRBV7-2; abundance: .; CDR3aa: CASSLGKLHTGELFF; CDR3nt: TGTGCCAGCAGCTTAGGAAAGTTACACACCGGGGAGCTGTTTTTT
j_gene: TRBJ1-5; d_gene: .; v_gene: TRBV28; abundance: .; CDR3aa: CASSFSGEGSQPQHF; CDR3nt: TGTGCCAGCAGTTTCAGCGGGGAGGGAAGTCAGCCCCAGCATTTT
j_gene: TRBJ2-1; d_gene: .; v_gene: TRBV19; abundance: .; CDR3aa: CASSIHRGAGGPYNEQFF; CDR3nt: TGTGCCAGTAGTATCCACAGGGGGGCGGGAGGACCCTACAATGAGCAGTTCTTC
j_gene: TRBJ2-7; d_gene: TRBD2; v_gene: TRBV7-3; abundance: .; CDR3aa: CASSLTGTSDYEQYF; CDR3nt: TGTGCCAGCAGCTTAACCGGGACTAGTGACTACGAGCAGTACTTC